The 7 T cell receptor beta chains listed next were all sequenced from one sample in a study of tumor-infiltrating lymphocytes in primary liver carcinoma. With a constant-region primer, TCR beta cDNA was made from 500 ng of total RNA. A slightly modified ARM-PCR protocol with three nested multiplex PCR rounds produced these TCR beta libraries. Each of the first two PCR rounds ran about 9 cycles with TRBV1-TRBV30 forward and C-beta reverse primers. One entry per CDR3 protein results from TCRdb running MiXCR on the multiplex PCR reads. The table shows approximately 330,000 distinct CDR3 sequences, with about 61% occurring only once. Unsorted whole blood yielded the blood RNA, and germline DNA was also extracted. Material for sequencing was peripheral blood. These receptor sequences come from a man aged 35 to 55 with primary liver carcinoma and hepatitis B virus infection.

A note on this clonotype: At one of its ends the junction is not consistent with the germline gene, which may arise from a read error. The V gene is TRBV4-2, the J gene TRBJ2-7; no reliable D call. The length of the CDR3 is 15 residues. Germline CDR1 and CDR2: LGHNA and YNFKEQ. The CDR3 is CVSSQGRILSYEQYF. The CDR3 nucleotides read TGTGTCAGCAGCCAAGGTCGGATACTGTCCTATGAGCAGTACTTC.

V and J are TRBV11-2 and TRBJ1-1, with D tentatively TRBD1 (5 bases). The CDR3 extends over 17 amino acids. V shed 1 base and J shed 4 bases, with 19 bases lying between them. Germline CDR1 and CDR2: SGHAT and FQNNGV. The CDR3 here is CASSLGMAFGGFTEAFF. The CDR3 DNA sequence: TGTGCCAGCAGCTTAGGTATGGCGTTCGGGGGTTTCACTGAAGCTTTCTTT.

A remark on this clonotype: A much larger clone lies a single base off, so this may be a read error. The V call is TRBV6-5, the J call TRBJ2-3; D ambiguous. The CDR3 extends over 14 amino acids. Germline assignment: CDR1 MNHEY and CDR2 SVGAGI. As DNA, the CDR3 is TGTGCCAGCAGTTACCGAAGGTCCGGAGATACGCGGTATTTT. Translating it yields CASSYRRSGDTRYF.

This clonotype was seen ten or more times. The V gene is TRBV6-1, the J gene TRBJ1-5; 10 bases fit TRBD1. Looked up from germline, CDR1 is MNHNS and CDR2 is SASEGT. The CDR3 covers 14 residues. The junction had 5 bases not matched to a gene; V was cut back by 6 bases and J by 6 bases. The CDR3 DNA reads TGTGCCAGCAGGACAGGGGGCCTAGTTCAGCCCCAGCATTTT. This codes for CASRTGGLVQPQHF.

With respect to this clonotype: The junction shows a germline mismatch at one end, possibly a read error. This chain connects TRBV29-1 to TRBJ2-3; 8 nucleotides agree with TRBD1. CDR1 and CDR2 from the germline V gene are SQVTM and ANQGSEA. The CDR3 contains 15 residues. This CDR3 is CSVEHNDRGKLTQYF. In DNA, the CDR3 is TGTAGCGTTGAACACAATGACAGGGGCAAACTTACGCAGTATTTT.

As concerns this clonotype: Since no conserved phenylalanine or tryptophan closes the CDR3, a read error is the likely cause. The CDR3 sequence: CASNLSLLSGETQYS. DNA of the CDR3: TGTGCCAGCAACTTATCCCTCTTATCTGGGGAGACCCAGTACTCC. The chain recombines TRBV11-2 with TRBJ2-5; D is uncertain. This CDR3 has 15 residues. CDR1 is SGHAT and CDR2 is FQNNGV in the germline V gene.

This chain connects TRBV28 to TRBJ2-3; no reliable D call. V was shortened by 3 bases and J by 6 bases, with 13 bases between the two germline ends. The CDR3 length is 14 residues. Germline V CDR1 and CDR2: MDHEN, SYDVKM. CDR3 sequence reads: CASSLVLGGDTQYF. In DNA form, the CDR3 reads TGTGCCAGCAGTTTGGTTCTGGGTGGGGATACGCAGTATTTT. The variable domain in full, with the rest retrieved from reference TRBV28 and TRBJ2-3, is DVKVTQSSRYLVKRTGEKVFLECVQDMDHENMFWYRQDPGLGLRLIYFSYDVKMKEKGDIPEGYSVSREKKERFSLILESASTNQTSMYLCASSLVLGGDTQYFGPGTRLTVL.